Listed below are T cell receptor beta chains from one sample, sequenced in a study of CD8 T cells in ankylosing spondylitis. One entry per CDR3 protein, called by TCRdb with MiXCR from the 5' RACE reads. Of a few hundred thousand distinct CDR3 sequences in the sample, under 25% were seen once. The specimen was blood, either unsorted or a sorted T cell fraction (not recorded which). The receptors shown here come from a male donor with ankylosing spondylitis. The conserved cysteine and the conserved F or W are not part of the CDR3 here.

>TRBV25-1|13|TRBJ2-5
ASSNGREYQETQY
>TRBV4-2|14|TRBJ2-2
ASSQDRRLHFGELF
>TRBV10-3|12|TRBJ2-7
AIKNFPAVYEQY
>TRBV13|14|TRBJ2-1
ASSWEQPGRYNEQF
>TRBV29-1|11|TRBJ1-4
SVSVGQAEKLF
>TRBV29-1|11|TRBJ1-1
SVLPTGITEAF
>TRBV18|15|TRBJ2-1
ASSPPGLAGGYNEQF
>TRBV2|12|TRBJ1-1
ASSGEGAEREAF
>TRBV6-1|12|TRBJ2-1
ASRHPAGVDEQF
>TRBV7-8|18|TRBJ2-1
ASSLALRGTNRGSYNEQF
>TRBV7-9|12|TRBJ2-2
ATSGAGGPGELF
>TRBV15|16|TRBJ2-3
ATSRSTGTGGPPDTQY
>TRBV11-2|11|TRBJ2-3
ASSFIGSDTQY
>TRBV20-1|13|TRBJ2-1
SAKRGRDPYNEQF
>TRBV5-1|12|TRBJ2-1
ASSRGPPGGEQF
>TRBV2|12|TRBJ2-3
ASSEGQGGDTQY
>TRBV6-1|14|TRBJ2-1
ASSQQSQGPGNEQF
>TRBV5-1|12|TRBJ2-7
ASSLAGDPYEQY
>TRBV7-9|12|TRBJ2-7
ASSPGQLFYEQY
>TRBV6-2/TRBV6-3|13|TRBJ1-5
ASSSFKVLNQPQH
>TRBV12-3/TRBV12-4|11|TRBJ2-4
ASRGESKNIQY
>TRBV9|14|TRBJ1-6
ASSVRASSYNSPLH
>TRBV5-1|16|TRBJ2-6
ASSSGQALSSGANVLT
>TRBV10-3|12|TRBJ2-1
AISGAGAYNEQF
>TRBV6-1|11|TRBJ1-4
ASTRTGVEKLF
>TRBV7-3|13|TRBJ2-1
ASSPGSGSYNEQF
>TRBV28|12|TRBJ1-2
ASTRSTKGMGYT
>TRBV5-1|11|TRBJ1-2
ASSNHDSYGYT
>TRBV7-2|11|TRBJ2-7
ASSSATPREQY
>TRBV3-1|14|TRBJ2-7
ASSRIDGPGGSVQY
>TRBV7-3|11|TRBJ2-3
ASSSTARELQY
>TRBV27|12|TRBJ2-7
ASPRDRGFYEQY
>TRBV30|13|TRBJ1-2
AWSATRGFDYGYT
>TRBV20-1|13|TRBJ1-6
SASRGRPYNSPLH
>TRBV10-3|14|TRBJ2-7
AISEPGQGLMYEQY
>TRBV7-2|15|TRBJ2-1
ASSLGTSGRLRGEQF
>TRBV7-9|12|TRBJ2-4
ASSLGAGVNIQY
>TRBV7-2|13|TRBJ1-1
ASSLQAGMTTEAF
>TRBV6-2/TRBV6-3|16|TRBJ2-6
ASSYNTGAYSGANVLT
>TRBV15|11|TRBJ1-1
ATSRVRSSEAF
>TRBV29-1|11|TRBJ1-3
SVERLSGNTIY
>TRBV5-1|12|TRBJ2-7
ASRVGQGAREQY
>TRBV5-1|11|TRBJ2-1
ASSKGLDDEQF
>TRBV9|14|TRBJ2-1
ASSDELLAHQSEQF
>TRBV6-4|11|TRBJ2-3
ASSAREGDTQY
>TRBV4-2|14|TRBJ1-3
ASSQAHEGGGNTIY
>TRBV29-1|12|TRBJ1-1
SVGLLAMNTEAF
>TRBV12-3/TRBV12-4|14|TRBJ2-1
ASSRTSGPPYNEQF